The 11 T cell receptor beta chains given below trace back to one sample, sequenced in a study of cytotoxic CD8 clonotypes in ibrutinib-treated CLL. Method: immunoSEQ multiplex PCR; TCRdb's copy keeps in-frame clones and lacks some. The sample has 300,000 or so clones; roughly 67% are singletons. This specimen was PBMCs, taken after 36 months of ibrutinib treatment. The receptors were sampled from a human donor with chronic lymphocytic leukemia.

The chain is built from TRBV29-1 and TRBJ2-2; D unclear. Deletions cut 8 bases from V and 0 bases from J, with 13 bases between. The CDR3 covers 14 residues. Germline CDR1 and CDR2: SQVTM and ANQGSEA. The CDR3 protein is CSYHGIPNTGELFF. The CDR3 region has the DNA TGCAGCTATCACGGTATACCGAACACCGGGGAGCTGTTTTTT.

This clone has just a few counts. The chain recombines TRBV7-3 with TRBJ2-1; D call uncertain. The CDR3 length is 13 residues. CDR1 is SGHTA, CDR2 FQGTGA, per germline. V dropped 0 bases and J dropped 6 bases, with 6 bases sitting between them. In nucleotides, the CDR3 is TGTGCCAGCAGCTTAACTCCAGGCAATGAGCAGTTCTTC. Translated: CASSLTPGNEQFF.

The CDR3 loop is CASSLDLTRGLEAFF. The CDR3, as DNA: TGTGCCAGCAGCTTAGATCTCACAAGGGGGCTCGAAGCTTTCTTT. The genes are TRBV11-2 and TRBJ1-1; 7 positions agree with TRBD1. Trimming cost V 0 bases and J 8 bases; bases outside gene matches: 9. This CDR3 contains 15 residues. Germline V gene sequence: CDR1 SGHAT, CDR2 FQNNGV.

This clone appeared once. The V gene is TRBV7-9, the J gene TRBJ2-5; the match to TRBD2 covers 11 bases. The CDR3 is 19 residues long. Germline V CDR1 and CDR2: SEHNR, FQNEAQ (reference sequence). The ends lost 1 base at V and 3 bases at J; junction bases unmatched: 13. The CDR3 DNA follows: TGTGCCAGCAGCTTAGGTGTAGCGGGAGGGCCGACCGTTAAAGAGACCCAGTACTTC. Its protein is CASSLGVAGGPTVKETQYF.

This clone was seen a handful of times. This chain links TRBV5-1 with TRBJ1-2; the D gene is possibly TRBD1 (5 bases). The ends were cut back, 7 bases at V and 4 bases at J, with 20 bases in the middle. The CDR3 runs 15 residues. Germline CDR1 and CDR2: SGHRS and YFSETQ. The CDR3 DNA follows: TGCGCCAGCCTTCCCACGCCGGGACCGACCTATGGCTACACCTTC. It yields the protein CASLPTPGPTYGYTF.

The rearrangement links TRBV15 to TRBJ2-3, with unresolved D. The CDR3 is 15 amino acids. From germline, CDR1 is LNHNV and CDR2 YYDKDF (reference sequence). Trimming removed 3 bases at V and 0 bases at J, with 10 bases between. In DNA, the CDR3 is TGTGCCACCAGCAGCTCTAGTGCTAGCACAGATACGCAGTATTTT. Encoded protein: CATSSSSASTDTQYF.

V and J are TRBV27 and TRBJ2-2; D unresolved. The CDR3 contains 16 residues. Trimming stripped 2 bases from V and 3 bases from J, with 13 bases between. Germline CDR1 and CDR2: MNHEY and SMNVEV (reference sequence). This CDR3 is CASSLTWVMDTGELFF. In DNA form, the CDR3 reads TGTGCCAGCAGTTTAACGTGGGTGATGGACACCGGGGAGCTGTTTTTT.

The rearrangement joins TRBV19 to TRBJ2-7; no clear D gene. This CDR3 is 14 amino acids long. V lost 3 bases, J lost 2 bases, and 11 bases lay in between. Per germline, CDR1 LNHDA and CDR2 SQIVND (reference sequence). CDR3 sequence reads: CASSMGGAAYEQYF. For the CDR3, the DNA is TGTGCCAGTAGTATGGGCGGCGCGGCCTACGAGCAGTACTTC.

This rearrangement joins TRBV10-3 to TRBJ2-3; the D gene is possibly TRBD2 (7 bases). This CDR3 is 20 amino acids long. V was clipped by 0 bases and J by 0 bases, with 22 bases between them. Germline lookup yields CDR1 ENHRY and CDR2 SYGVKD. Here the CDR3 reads CAISESIFGGSGDSTDTQYF. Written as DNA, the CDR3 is TGTGCCATCAGTGAGTCTATTTTCGGGGGCAGCGGGGATAGCACAGATACGCAGTATTTT.

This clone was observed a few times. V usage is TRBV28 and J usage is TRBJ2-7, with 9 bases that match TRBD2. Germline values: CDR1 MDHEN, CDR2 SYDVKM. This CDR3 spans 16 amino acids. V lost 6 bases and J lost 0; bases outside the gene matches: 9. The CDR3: CASRPGTSTSSYEQYF. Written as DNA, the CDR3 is TGTGCCAGCAGGCCCGGGACTAGCACATCCTCCTACGAGCAGTACTTC.

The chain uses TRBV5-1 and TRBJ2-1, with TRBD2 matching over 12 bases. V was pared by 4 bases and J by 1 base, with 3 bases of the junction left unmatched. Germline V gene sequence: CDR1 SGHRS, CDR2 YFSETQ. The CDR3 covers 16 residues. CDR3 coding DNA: TGCGCCAGCAGCCATACTAGCGGGGGGTCCTACAATGAGCAGTTCTTC. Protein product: CASSHTSGGSYNEQFF.